The subject of this entry is one T cell receptor (beta chain). Its antigen remains unknown. This specimen belongs to a study of Graves' ophthalmopathy and Graves' hyperthyroidism. Study-level points and caveats: Both an approximately 68% sensitivity and a 72.22% specificity characterized the model's predictions of ophthalmopathy progression. Blood contained most expanded thyroid clonotypes exceeding 0.001 frequency.

TCR beta CDR3 regions were amplified from RNA transcripts. HTBI primers served in a first-round RT-PCR, which a second-round multiplex PCR followed. MiXCR was run by TCRdb on the multiplex PCR reads, yielding one entry per CDR3 protein. The table records about 500,000 distinct CDR3 sequences, under 15% of them present only once. Additional autoimmune diseases, uncontrolled infections, pregnancy or lactation disqualified patients. Between the trimmed V and J ends, which lost 1 base and 6 bases, there was a span of 18 bases. Germline CDR1 reads SGHVS; CDR2 reads FQNEAQ. The CDR3 loop spans 16 amino acids.

This sequence was found in a woman in her twenties or thirties with Graves' ophthalmopathy. Input material: blood. The rearrangement links TRBV7-8 to TRBJ2-5; D possibly matches TRBD1 or TRBD2 (5 bases each). The CDR3 nucleotides read TGTGCCAGCAGCTTAGACCGTCCAGGGACCTTACAGACCCAGTACTTC. This codes for CASSLDRPGTLQTQYF.